Included here is one T cell receptor (beta chain) sequence, with context. Its matching antigen is unknown. One entry per CDR3 protein, called by TCRdb with MiXCR from the 5' RACE reads. This table holds a few hundred thousand distinct CDR3 sequences, roughly 18% found once. This entry belongs to a study of identical twins. Broader study findings: Zero-insertion analyses could be partly confounded by invariant MAIT and iNKT cells.

The CDR3 runs to 13 residues. V was cut by 1 base and J by 5 bases, with 9 bases left in between. Per the germline V gene, CDR1 is MNHNS and CDR2 is SASEGT. The rearrangement joins TRBV6-1 to TRBJ2-7; tentatively, D is TRBD1 or TRBD2 (5 bases each). Sequencing input: naive T cells sorted from blood. The source of this sequence is a man aged 45-60 years in good health. The CDR3 loop is CASSEGGVDEQYF. CDR3 bases: TGTGCCAGCAGTGAAGGAGGGGTAGACGAGCAGTACTTC.